This T cell receptor beta chain was recorded in a study of CD8 T cells in Susac syndrome (dated by TCRdb to between 2017 and 2020). About the study as a whole: Repertoire sequencing was used to test whether CD8+ T cell activation and differentiation in Susac syndrome was antigen driven. CD8+ T cell repertoire clonality was compared between some 13 healthy donors, approximately 14 Susac syndrome patients and approximately 16 multiple sclerosis patients. Overall results and qualifications from the work: The number of individuals in the TCR sequencing and HLA analysis was acknowledged as relatively small.

The germline V gene encodes CDR1 LNHDA and CDR2 SQIVND (reference sequence). Measured from the cysteine to the phenylalanine, the CDR3 is 16 residues long. Just CDR3 DNA is preserved here, 48 bases in frame from base 1. V is cut by 0 bases and J by 2 bases, and the space between the germline ends is 11 bases. About this clonotype: Its antigen is still unknown. No qualities accompany the bases; no much larger clone lies one base away.

High-throughput TCR beta sequencing profiled peripheral blood CD8+ and CD4+ T cells from healthy donors, Susac syndrome patients and multiple sclerosis patients. The multiple sclerosis controls were treatment-naive patients who had stable or active relapsing-remitting disease and met the revised McDonald criteria. Bulk CD8+ and CD4+ T cells were purified by magnetic negative isolation, while CD8+ TEMRA cells were enriched using FACS. Blood was drawn into EDTA tubes, processed within 24 hours, and PBMCs were isolated by density gradient centrifugation. PBMCs intended for TCR sequencing were cryopreserved in liquid nitrogen and were subsequently thawed in a 37 degrees C water bath. The sorted or isolated CD4+, CD8+ and CD8+ TEMRA cells had a purity of 90% or higher. RNA was extracted with the RNeasy kit and about 0.5 to 1 ug was reverse transcribed using random hexamers. TCR beta CDR3 regions were amplified with the immunoSEQ multiplex PCR assay covering 54 Vbeta and 13 Jbeta segments. PCR amplification bias was corrected using a synthetic template baseline for primer optimization and computational correction. The authors' pipeline ran thus. Reads were annotated to V, D and J genes according to IMGT and were analyzed with immunoSEQ Analyzer, with only productive sequences retained. Clonality was calculated as one minus the Shannon entropy normalized by log2 of the number of productive unique sequences. Public and private clones were assessed among the 100 most prevalent clones of each patient and control. Clones were defined as Susac-specific if absent from the healthy and MS cohorts, from some 1,000 published viral clones and from other ImmuneACCESS disease sequences. TCRdb handled the public reads itself, with Q25 trimming in fastp and clone calling in MiXCR, and kept productive beta chains. A single entry per CDR3 protein holds the most common genes and DNA from its merged rows. Clone size and V and J calls follow TCRdb, not the original study. The sample table holds about 76,000 distinct CDR3 sequences, of which about 91% were seen once. The ten largest make up around 0.5% of the sample.

Sequenced material: CD8+ T cells from PBMCs. This receptor was obtained from a human donor with multiple sclerosis. The sequence joins TRBV19 to TRBJ2-1, with an unclear D gene assignment. The CDR3 protein sequence reads: CASSIDESNPYNEQFF. The nucleotide sequence reads as follows: TGTGCCAGTAGTATAGATGAGTCAAACCCCTACAATGAGCAGTTCTTC.